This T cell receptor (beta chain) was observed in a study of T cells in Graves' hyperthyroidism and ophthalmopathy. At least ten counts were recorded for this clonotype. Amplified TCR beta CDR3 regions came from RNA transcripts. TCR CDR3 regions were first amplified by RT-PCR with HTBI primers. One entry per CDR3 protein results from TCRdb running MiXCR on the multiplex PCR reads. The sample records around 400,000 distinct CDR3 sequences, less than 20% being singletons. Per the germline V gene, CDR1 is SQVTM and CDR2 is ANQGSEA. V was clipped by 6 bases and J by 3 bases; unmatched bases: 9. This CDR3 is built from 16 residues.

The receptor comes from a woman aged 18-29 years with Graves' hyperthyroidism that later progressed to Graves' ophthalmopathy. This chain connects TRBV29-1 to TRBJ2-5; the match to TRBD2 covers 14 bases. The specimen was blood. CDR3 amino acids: CSVWTSGRTAEETQYF. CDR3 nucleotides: TGCAGCGTGTGGACTAGCGGGAGGACGGCCGAAGAGACCCAGTACTTC. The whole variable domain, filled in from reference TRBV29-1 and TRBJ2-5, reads SAVISQKPSRDICQRGTSLTIQCQVDSQVTMMFWYRQQPGQSLTLIATANQGSEATYESGFVIDKFPISRPNLTFSTLTVSNMSPEDSSIYLCSVWTSGRTAEETQYFGPGTRLLVL.